Listed below are T cell receptor beta chains from one sample, sequenced in a study of cytomegalovirus exposure and HLA in healthy donors. The repertoire was sequenced with immunoSEQ multiplex PCR; TCRdb's copy has only in-frame clones and lacks some. Among about 76,000 clones listed, roughly 73% were seen once. The sequenced sample was PBMCs. The source is a woman in her thirties or forties in good health and CMV-seropositive. Each CDR3 is given with its conserved first and last residue. Fields, in order: D gene, V gene, J gene, clone size, CDR3 DNA, CDR3 protein. The D gene is left open where the match is weak. Not all rows give a size; the values are once, few, many and, for expanded clones, a class.

d_gene: TRBD1
v_gene: TRBV5-5
j_gene: TRBJ2-7
abundance: few
CDR3nt: TGTGCCAGCAGCCCCCAGGGGGCTAGGTCCTACGAGCAGTACTTC
CDR3aa: CASSPQGARSYEQYF

d_gene: .
v_gene: TRBV5-6
j_gene: TRBJ1-2
abundance: .
CDR3nt: TGTGCCAGCAGCTTAGAGGGACTCTATGGCTACACCTTC
CDR3aa: CASSLEGLYGYTF

d_gene: TRBD2
v_gene: TRBV9
j_gene: TRBJ2-3
abundance: .
CDR3nt: TGTGCCAGCAGCGTAGGTCTCCTAGCGGGAAAGACAGATACGCAGTATTTT
CDR3aa: CASSVGLLAGKTDTQYF

d_gene: .
v_gene: TRBV6-1
j_gene: TRBJ2-5
abundance: once
CDR3nt: TGTGCCAGCGATCGGGAGACCCAGTACTTC
CDR3aa: CASDRETQYF

d_gene: .
v_gene: TRBV4-1
j_gene: TRBJ1-5
abundance: .
CDR3nt: TGCGCCAGCAGCCAGGTTCGGGTTCTTGGGCAGCCCCAGCATTTT
CDR3aa: CASSQVRVLGQPQHF

d_gene: TRBD1
v_gene: TRBV29-1
j_gene: TRBJ1-1
abundance: few
CDR3nt: TGCAGCGTTGGCCCCCCGACAGGGGCTGAAGCTTTCTTT
CDR3aa: CSVGPPTGAEAFF

d_gene: TRBD1
v_gene: TRBV12-5
j_gene: TRBJ2-7
abundance: once
CDR3nt: TGTGCTAGTGGTTTGGTAAGGGGGCGCTCAGACGAGCAGTACTTC
CDR3aa: CASGLVRGRSDEQYF

d_gene: TRBD2
v_gene: TRBV5-4
j_gene: TRBJ2-3
abundance: .
CDR3nt: TGTGCCAGCAGCGCGGGACTAGCGGGAGAAGATACGCAGTATTTT
CDR3aa: CASSAGLAGEDTQYF

d_gene: .
v_gene: TRBV28
j_gene: TRBJ2-7
abundance: .
CDR3nt: TGTGCCAGCACCCTCTCAGCGGATGGGTCCTACGAGCAGTACTTC
CDR3aa: CASTLSADGSYEQYF

d_gene: .
v_gene: TRBV7-9
j_gene: TRBJ1-2
abundance: .
CDR3nt: TGTGCCAGCAGCTGGCGGGGGGGCAACTATGGCTACACCTTC
CDR3aa: CASSWRGGNYGYTF

d_gene: .
v_gene: TRBV19
j_gene: TRBJ1-1
abundance: .
CDR3nt: TGTGCCAGTAGTCCCCCGGCGGGCTTGAACACTGAAGCTTTCTTT
CDR3aa: CASSPPAGLNTEAFF

d_gene: TRBD2
v_gene: TRBV7-2
j_gene: TRBJ2-3
abundance: .
CDR3nt: TGTGCCAGCAGCCGGTCTAGAGCGGGAGGGACAGATACGCAGTATTTT
CDR3aa: CASSRSRAGGTDTQYF

d_gene: .
v_gene: TRBV19
j_gene: TRBJ2-7
abundance: .
CDR3nt: TGTGCCAGTAGTAAAACAGGGAGTTCGATCTACGAGCAGTACTTC
CDR3aa: CASSKTGSSIYEQYF

d_gene: TRBD1
v_gene: TRBV28
j_gene: TRBJ1-5
abundance: .
CDR3nt: TGTGCCAGCAGTTACCCCAGGGGGGTGAACAATCAGCCCCAGCATTTT
CDR3aa: CASSYPRGVNNQPQHF

d_gene: TRBD1
v_gene: TRBV28
j_gene: TRBJ2-7
abundance: .
CDR3nt: TGTGCCAGTACCAGTGAAGGGGGCGCACGTAATGAGCAGTACTTC
CDR3aa: CASTSEGGARNEQYF

d_gene: TRBD2
v_gene: TRBV5-4
j_gene: TRBJ2-5
abundance: .
CDR3nt: TGTGCCAGCAGCCTCAAAGGACTAGCGGGGGGTAAGGAGACCCAGTACTTC
CDR3aa: CASSLKGLAGGKETQYF

d_gene: TRBD1
v_gene: TRBV9
j_gene: TRBJ1-5
abundance: .
CDR3nt: TGTGCCAGCAGCTTGACAGGGGGCGGCCAGCCCCAGCATTTT
CDR3aa: CASSLTGGGQPQHF

d_gene: .
v_gene: TRBV7-2
j_gene: TRBJ2-7
abundance: .
CDR3nt: TGTGCCAGCAGCTTAGAAGGAGGAGGGTACGAGCAGTACTTC
CDR3aa: CASSLEGGGYEQYF

d_gene: .
v_gene: TRBV6-1
j_gene: TRBJ1-2
abundance: .
CDR3nt: TGTGCCAGCAGTGAGATCGGGACTCCTCGGCCGGGCTACACCTTC
CDR3aa: CASSEIGTPRPGYTF

d_gene: .
v_gene: TRBV7-9
j_gene: TRBJ2-2
abundance: .
CDR3nt: TGTGCCAGCAGCCTCAGGGCTTTAAACACCGGGGAGCTGTTTTTT
CDR3aa: CASSLRALNTGELFF

d_gene: .
v_gene: TRBV30
j_gene: TRBJ2-7
abundance: .
CDR3nt: TGTGCCTGGAGTGTACTGGCCAGCAGGGCCTACGAGCAGTACTTC
CDR3aa: CAWSVLASRAYEQYF

d_gene: .
v_gene: TRBV12-5
j_gene: TRBJ2-1
abundance: .
CDR3nt: TGTGCTAGTGGATCATCCAGGGGTAGCTCCTACAATGAGCAGTTCTTC
CDR3aa: CASGSSRGSSYNEQFF

d_gene: .
v_gene: TRBV29-1
j_gene: TRBJ2-5
abundance: .
CDR3nt: TGCAGCGCCGTCCCCCCCCGTGAGACCCAGTACTTC
CDR3aa: CSAVPPRETQYF

d_gene: .
v_gene: TRBV15
j_gene: TRBJ1-5
abundance: .
CDR3nt: TGTGCCACCAGCAGAGACCCGGCAGGGATTAGCAATCAGCCCCAGCATTTT
CDR3aa: CATSRDPAGISNQPQHF

d_gene: .
v_gene: TRBV5-1
j_gene: TRBJ2-7
abundance: .
CDR3nt: TGCGCCAGCAGCTTGGGGCGGCCGTCCTACGAGCAGTACTTC
CDR3aa: CASSLGRPSYEQYF

d_gene: TRBD1
v_gene: TRBV9
j_gene: TRBJ1-1
abundance: .
CDR3nt: TGTGCCAGCAGCGTAGGACAGGGCCACATGAACACTGAAGCTTTCTTT
CDR3aa: CASSVGQGHMNTEAFF

d_gene: TRBD1
v_gene: TRBV11-2
j_gene: TRBJ1-1
abundance: .
CDR3nt: TGTGCCAGCAGCACCCACAGGGGCACTGAAGCTTTCTTT
CDR3aa: CASSTHRGTEAFF

d_gene: TRBD1
v_gene: TRBV19
j_gene: TRBJ1-6
abundance: .
CDR3nt: TGTGCCAGTAGTCAACAGGGGGTCGGCTCCTATAATTCACCCCTCCACTTT
CDR3aa: CASSQQGVGSYNSPLHF

d_gene: TRBD1
v_gene: TRBV5-5
j_gene: TRBJ2-6
abundance: few
CDR3nt: TGTGCCAGCAGCTCGACGACAGGGGTGGCTGGGGCCAACGTCCTGACTTTC
CDR3aa: CASSSTTGVAGANVLTF

d_gene: .
v_gene: TRBV6-1
j_gene: TRBJ1-2
abundance: .
CDR3nt: TGTGCCAGCAGTGAAGCGGCCAGCCTAGAGGGCTACACCTTC
CDR3aa: CASSEAASLEGYTF

d_gene: TRBD1
v_gene: TRBV27
j_gene: TRBJ1-6
abundance: once
CDR3nt: TGTGCCAGCAGCGGACAGGGGAATTCACCCCTCCACTTT
CDR3aa: CASSGQGNSPLHF

d_gene: TRBD1
v_gene: TRBV7-2
j_gene: TRBJ2-7
abundance: .
CDR3nt: TGTGCCAGCAGCACCGACAGGGGGGTCCACGAGCAGTACTTC
CDR3aa: CASSTDRGVHEQYF

d_gene: .
v_gene: TRBV6-5
j_gene: TRBJ1-1
abundance: .
CDR3nt: TGTGCCAGCAGACCCAAACAGGGCCCTAACACTGAAGCTTTCTTT
CDR3aa: CASRPKQGPNTEAFF

d_gene: TRBD1
v_gene: TRBV2
j_gene: TRBJ1-2
abundance: .
CDR3nt: TGTGCCAGCAGTCCAGGACAGGTTTATGGCTACACCTTC
CDR3aa: CASSPGQVYGYTF

d_gene: TRBD1
v_gene: TRBV4-1
j_gene: TRBJ2-5
abundance: .
CDR3nt: TGCGCCAGCAGCCAAGATGGGGGACAGGTGACACAAGAGACCCAGTACTTC
CDR3aa: CASSQDGGQVTQETQYF

d_gene: .
v_gene: TRBV7-2
j_gene: TRBJ2-5
abundance: few
CDR3nt: TGTGCCAGCAGCTTAATCTCAGGGGACGAGACCCAGTACTTC
CDR3aa: CASSLISGDETQYF

d_gene: .
v_gene: TRBV7-2
j_gene: TRBJ2-1
abundance: few
CDR3nt: TGTGCCAGCAGCTTAGCGCTAGCCCCCAATGAGCAGTTCTTC
CDR3aa: CASSLALAPNEQFF

d_gene: TRBD2
v_gene: TRBV7-2
j_gene: TRBJ2-7
abundance: .
CDR3nt: TGTGCCAGCAGCCAAGGGGACGGGAGGGCCTACGAGCAGTACTTC
CDR3aa: CASSQGDGRAYEQYF

d_gene: .
v_gene: TRBV4-1
j_gene: TRBJ2-7
abundance: .
CDR3nt: TGCGCCAGCAGCGTTAGCAACCTAAAATACGAGCAGTACTTC
CDR3aa: CASSVSNLKYEQYF

d_gene: TRBD1
v_gene: TRBV5-6
j_gene: TRBJ1-1
abundance: few
CDR3nt: TGTGTCAGTAGCTTGTTCGGGACAGGGGGTGACACTGAAGCTTTCTTT
CDR3aa: CVSSLFGTGGDTEAFF

d_gene: TRBD1
v_gene: TRBV27
j_gene: TRBJ2-7
abundance: .
CDR3nt: TGTGCCGGGTCGACAGGGACCCTATTGGAGCAGTACTTC
CDR3aa: CAGSTGTLLEQYF

d_gene: TRBD1
v_gene: TRBV10-1
j_gene: TRBJ2-5
abundance: few
CDR3nt: TGCGCCAGCAGCCCGATGACCGGGACAGGGCCCCAAGAGACCCAGTACTTC
CDR3aa: CASSPMTGTGPQETQYF

d_gene: .
v_gene: TRBV4-3
j_gene: TRBJ1-1
abundance: .
CDR3nt: TGCGCCAGCAGCCAAGGAGCTCCCGTGAACACTGAAGCTTTCTTT
CDR3aa: CASSQGAPVNTEAFF

d_gene: .
v_gene: TRBV5-4
j_gene: TRBJ1-2
abundance: .
CDR3nt: TGTGCCAGCAGCCCCGGGGAGGGGATCTATGGCTACACCTTC
CDR3aa: CASSPGEGIYGYTF

d_gene: TRBD1
v_gene: TRBV28
j_gene: TRBJ1-5
abundance: .
CDR3nt: TGTGCCAGCAGCCCGATGACAGGGGGCCAGCAGCCCCAGCATTTT
CDR3aa: CASSPMTGGQQPQHF

d_gene: TRBD2
v_gene: TRBV5-4
j_gene: TRBJ2-7
abundance: few
CDR3nt: TGTGCCAGCAGCTTGGAATGGCAGCGGGGTTACGAGCAGTACTTC
CDR3aa: CASSLEWQRGYEQYF

d_gene: TRBD1
v_gene: TRBV29-1
j_gene: TRBJ1-1
abundance: few
CDR3nt: TGCAGCGTTAACAGGGGCGGGACTGAAGCTTTCTTT
CDR3aa: CSVNRGGTEAFF

d_gene: .
v_gene: TRBV29-1
j_gene: TRBJ2-2
abundance: few
CDR3nt: TGCAGCGTCGATAGAAACGACAGGAACACCGGGGAGCTGTTTTTT
CDR3aa: CSVDRNDRNTGELFF

d_gene: .
v_gene: TRBV6-6
j_gene: TRBJ1-5
abundance: .
CDR3nt: TGTGCCAGCAGCCCAACAGGCACCTATAGCAATCAGCCCCAGCATTTT
CDR3aa: CASSPTGTYSNQPQHF

d_gene: TRBD2
v_gene: TRBV27
j_gene: TRBJ2-1
abundance: .
CDR3nt: TGTGCCAGCAGAGGACTAGCTGTGGTTGAGCAGTTCTTC
CDR3aa: CASRGLAVVEQFF

d_gene: TRBD2
v_gene: TRBV19
j_gene: TRBJ2-1
abundance: .
CDR3nt: TGTGCCAGTAGTACCGAAGAGGGACTATCCTACAATGAGCAGTTCTTC
CDR3aa: CASSTEEGLSYNEQFF

d_gene: .
v_gene: TRBV30
j_gene: TRBJ1-2
abundance: once
CDR3nt: TGTGCCTGGAGTGTAGGCAGGGAAAACTATGGCTACGCCTTC
CDR3aa: CAWSVGRENYGYAF

d_gene: TRBD1
v_gene: TRBV6-6
j_gene: TRBJ2-1
abundance: .
CDR3nt: TGTGCCAGCAGTTACTCCTGGGACAGGAGAGAGAATGAGCAGTTCTTC
CDR3aa: CASSYSWDRRENEQFF